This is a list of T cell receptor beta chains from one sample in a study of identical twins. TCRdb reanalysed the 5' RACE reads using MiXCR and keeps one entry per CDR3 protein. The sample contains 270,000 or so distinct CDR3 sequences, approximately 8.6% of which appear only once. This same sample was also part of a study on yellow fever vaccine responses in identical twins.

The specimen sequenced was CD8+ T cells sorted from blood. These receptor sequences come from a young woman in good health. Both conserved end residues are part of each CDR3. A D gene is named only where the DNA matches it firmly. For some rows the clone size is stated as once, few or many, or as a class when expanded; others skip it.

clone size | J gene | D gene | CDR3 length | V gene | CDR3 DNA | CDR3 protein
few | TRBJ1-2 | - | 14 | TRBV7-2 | TGTGCCAGCAGCCCTGGACAGACTAACTATGGCTACACCTTC | CASSPGQTNYGYTF
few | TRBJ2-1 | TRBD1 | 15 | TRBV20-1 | TGCAGTGCAACGGGACAGGGGTTTGGGTACAATGAGCAGTTCTTC | CSATGQGFGYNEQFF
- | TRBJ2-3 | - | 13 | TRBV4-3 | TGCGCCAGCAGCCCGGAAAACACAGATACGCAGTATTTT | CASSPENTDTQYF
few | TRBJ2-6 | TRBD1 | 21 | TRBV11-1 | TGTGCCAGCAGCTTAGTGGGAGGACAGGGGAGAACTTCCTCTGGGGCCAACGTCCTGACTTTC | CASSLVGGQGRTSSGANVLTF
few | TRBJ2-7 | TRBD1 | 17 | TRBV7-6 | TGTGCCAGCAGCTCCGCCAAACAGGGGGCTCCCTTCAACGAGCAGTACTTC | CASSSAKQGAPFNEQYF
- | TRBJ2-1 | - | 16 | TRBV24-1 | TGTGCCACCAGTGATCCTGTAGGGAGCGTCACGGATGAGCAGTTCTTC | CATSDPVGSVTDEQFF
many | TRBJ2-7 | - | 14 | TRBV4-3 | TGCGCCAGCAGCCAAGATAGAACAGCCTACGAGCAGTACTTC | CASSQDRTAYEQYF
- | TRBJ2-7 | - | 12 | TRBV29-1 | TGCAGCGTTGTAGGGCCAACCTACGAGCAGTACTTC | CSVVGPTYEQYF
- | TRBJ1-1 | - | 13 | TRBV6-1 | TGTGCCAGCAGACCGACCCAAAACACTGAAGCTTTCTTT | CASRPTQNTEAFF
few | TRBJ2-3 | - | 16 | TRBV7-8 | TGTGCCAGCAGCTTAGGAACTAGCTCCGGCACAGATACGCAGTATTTT | CASSLGTSSGTDTQYF
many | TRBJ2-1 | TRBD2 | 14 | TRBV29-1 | TGCAGCGTGGAACCGAGCGGGGGGTACAATGAGCAGTTCTTC | CSVEPSGGYNEQFF
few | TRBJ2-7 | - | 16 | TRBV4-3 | TGCGCCAGCAGCCAAGATATAGGCCCAGGGCCCTACGAGCAGTACTTC | CASSQDIGPGPYEQYF
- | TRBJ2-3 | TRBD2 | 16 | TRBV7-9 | TGTGCCAGCAGCTCCAGACTAGCGGGAATGACAGATACGCAGTATTTT | CASSSRLAGMTDTQYF
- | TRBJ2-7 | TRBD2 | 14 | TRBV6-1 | TGTGCCAGCGTCGCCGGGGGGGGGACCTACGAGCAGTACTTC | CASVAGGGTYEQYF
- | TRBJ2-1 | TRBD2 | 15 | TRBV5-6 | TGTGCCAGCAGCTTATCGGGGGGGCTGAACAATGAGCAGTTCTTC | CASSLSGGLNNEQFF
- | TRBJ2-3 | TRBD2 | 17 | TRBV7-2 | TGTGCCAGCAGCTTATATTCGGGACTAGCGGCCACAGATACGCAGTATTTT | CASSLYSGLAATDTQYF
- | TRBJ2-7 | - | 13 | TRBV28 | TGTGCCAGCAGTTTGGAGGGCCTCTACGAGCAGTACTTC | CASSLEGLYEQYF
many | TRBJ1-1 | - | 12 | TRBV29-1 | TGCAGCGTAGGAAGGACAGTCACTGAAGCTTTCTTT | CSVGRTVTEAFF
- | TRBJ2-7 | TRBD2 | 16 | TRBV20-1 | TGCAGTGCTAGAGATACTCTAGCGGCCTACTCCTACGAGCAGTACTTC | CSARDTLAAYSYEQYF
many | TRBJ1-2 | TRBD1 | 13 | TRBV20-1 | TGCCTTGAACCAGGACAGGGGGTGGGTGGCTACACCTTC | CLEPGQGVGGYTF
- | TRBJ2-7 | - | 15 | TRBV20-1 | TGCAGTGCTAGAGAGGTCGGGGACTCGATTTACGAGCAGTACTTC | CSAREVGDSIYEQYF
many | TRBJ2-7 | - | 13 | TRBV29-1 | TGCAGCGTTGGAAGGCCAGACTCCTACGAGCAGTACTTC | CSVGRPDSYEQYF
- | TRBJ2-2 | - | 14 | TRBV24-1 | TGTGCCGCGGAGGGGGCAACGAACACCGGGGAGCTGTTTTTT | CAAEGATNTGELFF
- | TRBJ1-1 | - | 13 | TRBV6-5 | TGTGCCAGCAGTTACGGGCAGGCGGTTGAAGCTTTCTTT | CASSYGQAVEAFF
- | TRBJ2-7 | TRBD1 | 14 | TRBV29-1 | TGCAGCGTTGAAGACGAGACAGGGCCCTACGAGCAGTACTTC | CSVEDETGPYEQYF
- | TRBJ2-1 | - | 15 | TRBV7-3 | TGTGCCAGCGGCTTAACAGGCCTGTCCTACAATGAGCAGTTCTTC | CASGLTGLSYNEQFF
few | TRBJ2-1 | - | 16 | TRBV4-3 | TGCGCCAGCAGCCAAGACCGCGGCCCCTCCTACAATGAGCAGTTCTTC | CASSQDRGPSYNEQFF
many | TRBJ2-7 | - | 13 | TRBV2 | TGTGCCAGCAGTGTTAATCTCGACAGCGTTGGGTACTTC | CASSVNLDSVGYF
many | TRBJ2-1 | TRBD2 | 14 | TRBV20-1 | TGCAGTGCTAGGGGACTAGCGGAGGACAATGAGCAGTTCTTC | CSARGLAEDNEQFF
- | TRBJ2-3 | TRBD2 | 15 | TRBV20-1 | TGCAGTGCTAGGCCCACCGGGACTAGCTGGTATACGCAGTATTTT | CSARPTGTSWYTQYF
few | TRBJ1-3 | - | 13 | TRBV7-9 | TGTGCCAGCAGACCAGCCGTTGGAAACACCATATATTTT | CASRPAVGNTIYF
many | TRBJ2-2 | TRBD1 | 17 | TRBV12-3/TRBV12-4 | TGTGCCAGCAGTCCTAACCGACAGGGTATGGGCACCGGGGAGCTGTTTTTT | CASSPNRQGMGTGELFF
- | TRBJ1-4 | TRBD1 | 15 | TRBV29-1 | TGCAGCGTTGGGGTTAGGGGACAGATAAATGAAAAACTGTTTTTT | CSVGVRGQINEKLFF
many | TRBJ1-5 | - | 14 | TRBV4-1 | TGCGCCAGCAGCCAAGCGGAGTTTAATCAGCCCCAGCATTTT | CASSQAEFNQPQHF
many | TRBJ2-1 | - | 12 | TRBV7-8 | TGTGCCAGCAGCTTGTGGGGTGGTGAGCAGTTCTTC | CASSLWGGEQFF
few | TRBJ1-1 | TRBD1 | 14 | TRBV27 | TGTGCCAGCAGTTTATCACAGGGGTGGACTGAAGCTTTCTTT | CASSLSQGWTEAFF
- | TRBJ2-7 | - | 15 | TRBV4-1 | TGCGCCAGCAGCCAAGAAAACCTGTACGCCTACGAGCAGTACTTC | CASSQENLYAYEQYF
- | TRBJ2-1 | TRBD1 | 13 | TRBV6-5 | TGTGCCAGCAGTTTGACAGGGCCAAATGAGCAGTTCTTC | CASSLTGPNEQFF
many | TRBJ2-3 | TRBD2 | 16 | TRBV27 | TGTGCCAGCAGTTGGGGACTAGCGGGAGAGTCAGATACGCAGTATTTT | CASSWGLAGESDTQYF
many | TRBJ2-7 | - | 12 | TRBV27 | TGTGCCAGCAGCCCTAGCTCCTACGAGCAGTACTTC | CASSPSSYEQYF
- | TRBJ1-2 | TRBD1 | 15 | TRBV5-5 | TGTGCCAGCAGCATTACCGACAGGGGTAACTATGGCTACACCTTC | CASSITDRGNYGYTF
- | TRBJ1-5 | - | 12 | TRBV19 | TGTGCCAGTAGTATAGGTTATCAGCCCCAGCATTTT | CASSIGYQPQHF
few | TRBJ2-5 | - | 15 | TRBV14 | TGTGCCAGCAGCCACGAGACAGCCCTTCAAGAGACCCAGTACTTC | CASSHETALQETQYF
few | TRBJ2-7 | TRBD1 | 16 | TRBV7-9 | TGTGCCAGCAGCCCGCGAAGTGGGACAGGGTTCTACGAGCAGTACTTC | CASSPRSGTGFYEQYF
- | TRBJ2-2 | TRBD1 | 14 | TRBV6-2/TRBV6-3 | TGTGCCAGCAGTAGGGACAGCGACGCCGGGGAGCTGTTTTTT | CASSRDSDAGELFF
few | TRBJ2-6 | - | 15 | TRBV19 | TGTGCCAGTAGTACGACAGCTTATGGGGCCAACGTCCTGACTTTC | CASSTTAYGANVLTF
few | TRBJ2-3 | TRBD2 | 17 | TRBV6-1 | TGTGCCAGCAGCGTACTAGCGGGAGGCACTCTAGGCTATACGCAGTATTTT | CASSVLAGGTLGYTQYF
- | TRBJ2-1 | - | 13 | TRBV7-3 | TGTGCCAGCAGCTCCCTGCTAGCGAATGAGCAGTTCTTC | CASSSLLANEQFF
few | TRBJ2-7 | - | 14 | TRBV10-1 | TGCGCCAGCAGTGAGCATAGAGGGGACTACGAGCAGTACTTC | CASSEHRGDYEQYF
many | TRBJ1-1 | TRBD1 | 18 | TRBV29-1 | TGCAGCGTTTCCATCCGGACAGGCTCTCTACTGGTGAACACTGAAGCTTTCTTT | CSVSIRTGSLLVNTEAFF